This T cell receptor (beta chain) was identified in a study of T cells in Graves' hyperthyroidism and ophthalmopathy. When ophthalmopathy did not progress within 18 months, Graves' hyperthyroidism was considered stable. Hyperthyroidism patients were newly diagnosed, had disease duration under 2 months, and were aged 18 to 65 years. The authors obtained PBMCs from 10 ml of fresh peripheral blood. The CDR3 length is 17 residues. V was cut by 0 bases and J by 0 bases, with 12 bases left in between. Germline V lookup: CDR1 GTSNPN, CDR2 SVGIG (reference sequence). RNA transcripts gave rise to amplified TCR beta CDR3 regions. First-round RT-PCR with HTBI primers amplified the TCR CDR3 region. One entry per CDR3 protein results from TCRdb running MiXCR on the multiplex PCR reads. The sample consists of some 500,000 distinct CDR3 sequences, 14% of them appearing once. This clonotype was seen a few times.

Sequencing was carried out using blood. The chain combines TRBV30 with TRBJ1-6, with D maybe TRBD1 (5 bases). The receptor's source is a young woman with Graves' hyperthyroidism. The CDR3 loop is CAWSVQEGNSYNSPLHF. The CDR3, as DNA: TGTGCCTGGAGTGTACAGGAGGGTAACTCCTATAATTCACCCCTCCACTTT.